The 27 T cell receptor beta chains below were found in one sample sequenced in a study of shared clonotypes between healthy human individuals. Using immunoSEQ multiplex PCR, the repertoire was profiled, and TCRdb retains in-frame clones only, with some absent. The sample records about 680,000 clones, around 74% being singletons. The source material was memory CD4+ T cells sorted from blood. The subset: CD45RA-negative fraction. The origin of the receptors is a woman aged 30 to 39 in good health.

The chain joins TRBV6-6 to TRBJ2-3, with TRBD2 matching over 14 bases. The CDR3 consists of 16 residues. V lost 4 bases, J lost 7 bases, and 7 bases stayed unmatched. Looked up from germline, CDR1 is MNHNY and CDR2 is SVGAGI (reference sequence). CDR3 loop: CASSSRLAGGDYTQYF. The CDR3 DNA follows: TGTGCCAGCAGTTCACGACTAGCGGGAGGGGACTATACGCAGTATTTT.

The V call is TRBV6-5, the J call TRBJ2-3; perhaps TRBD1 as D (6 bases). V dropped 5 bases and J dropped 2 bases, with 11 bases sitting between them. CDR1 and CDR2 from the germline V gene are MNHEY and SVGAGI. The CDR3 covers 14 residues. The CDR3 region is CASSDRQLTDTQYF. In nucleotides, the CDR3 is TGTGCCAGCAGTGACAGGCAACTCACAGATACGCAGTATTTT.

This chain links TRBV4-1 with TRBJ2-6; 7 bases are shared with TRBD1. V lost 2 bases to trimming and J lost 1 base; unmatched junction nucleotides: 5. CDR1 is MGHRA and CDR2 is YSYEKL in the germline V gene. There are 17 residues in the CDR3. The CDR3 sequence is CASSQTTGDSGANVLTF. The CDR3 bases are TGCGCCAGCAGCCAAACCACAGGGGATTCTGGGGCCAACGTCCTGACTTTC.

The chain links TRBV19 to TRBJ2-3, with 11 bases matching TRBD2. After removal of 6 bases from V and 2 bases from J, the junction contained 7 bases not matched to a gene. The germline V gene has CDR1 LNHDA and CDR2 SQIVND (reference sequence). The CDR3 length is 16 residues. The CDR3 region is CASSLTSGTNTDTQYF. The CDR3 DNA follows: TGTGCCAGTAGCTTGACTAGCGGGACTAACACAGATACGCAGTATTTT.

The chain recombines TRBV11-1 with TRBJ2-7; no clear D. Deletions cut 4 bases from V and 0 bases from J, with 10 bases between. This CDR3 region has 14 residues. Germline V gives CDR1 SGHAT, CDR2 FQDESV (reference sequence). CDR3 loop: CASSSNFDSYEQYF. CDR3 DNA: TGTGCCAGCAGCTCCAACTTCGACTCCTACGAGCAGTACTTC.

Points on this clone: It may be a read error: a sequence one base away is much more abundant. V gene TRBV2 combines with J gene TRBJ1-4; D gene unclear. Germline V CDR1 and CDR2: SNHLY, FYNNEI. V was clipped by 4 bases and J by 4 bases, with 10 bases between them. CDR3 length: 14 residues. The CDR3 DNA reads as TGTGCCAGCAGTGTCCAGAGGTTTAATGAAAAACTGTTTTTT. Protein sequence: CASSVQRFNEKLFF.

With respect to this clone: A much larger clone is a single base away; this may be a read error. The chain couples TRBV6-6 to TRBJ2-1, with 14 bases fitting TRBD2. Germline CDR1 is MNHNY and CDR2 is SVGAGI (reference sequence). CDR3 length equals 14 residues. Trimming removed 5 bases from V and 7 bases from J; junction bases left unmatched: 1. This CDR3 reads CASSGTSGRNEQFF. CDR3 DNA: TGTGCCAGCAGTGGGACTAGCGGGAGAAATGAGCAGTTCTTC.

In its sample, this clone was seen a few times. The gene calls are TRBV4-1 and TRBJ2-2; possible D gene TRBD2, 5 bases. Between the trimmed V and J ends, which lost 0 bases and 1 base, there was a span of 12 bases. Germline CDR1 is MGHRA and CDR2 is YSYEKL. The length of the CDR3 is 17 residues. CDR3 bases: TGCGCCAGCAGCCAAGAGAGGGCGCTCTGGAACACCGGGGAGCTGTTTTTT. Translated, it gives CASSQERALWNTGELFF.

This clone was seen only a few times. The J gene is TRBJ2-1, the V gene TRBV10-2; 10 bases agree with TRBD2. Germline V CDR1 and CDR2: WSHSY, SAAADI. The CDR3 totals 17 residues. J lost 7 bases, V lost 3 bases, and 12 bases had no gene match. DNA of the CDR3: TGCGCCAGCAGTGATCATGGGACTAGCGCTAAGCGGAATGAGCAGTTCTTC. It yields the protein CASSDHGTSAKRNEQFF.

A note on this clone: This may come from a read error, since a much larger clone is one base off. This chain links TRBV7-2 with TRBJ1-2, with 9 bases lining up with TRBD1. Germline trimming cut 4 bases from V and 7 bases from J; bases unmatched to any gene: 1. The CDR3 length is 12 residues. From germline, CDR1 is SGHTA and CDR2 FQGNSA. CDR3 in DNA: TGTGCCAGCAGCTCGGGACAGGGTGGCTACACCTTC. Translation gives CASSSGQGGYTF.

This clone was observed a handful of times. The chain couples TRBV27 to TRBJ2-1; 12 positions agree with TRBD2. Germline CDR1 MNHEY, CDR2 SMNVEV (reference sequence). The CDR3 is made up of 16 amino acids. Unmatched junction bases numbered 5, after V lost 5 bases and J lost 3 bases. The CDR3 reads CASSPKTSGSYNEQFF. CDR3 in DNA: TGTGCCAGCAGTCCCAAGACTAGCGGGAGCTACAATGAGCAGTTCTTC.

Concerning this clone: Distinct nucleotide sequences in the sample also encode this CDR3. The chain has TRBV2 and TRBJ1-2, with D possibly matching TRBD1 (5 bases). Germline-derived CDR1 and CDR2 are SNHLY and FYNNEI. CDR3 length: 14 residues. The V and J ends lost 7 bases and 0 bases respectively, with 12 bases between them. The CDR3 region is CASTGRGANYGYTF. The CDR3 DNA reads TGTGCCAGCACGGGACGGGGAGCTAACTATGGCTACACCTTC.

The V gene is TRBV5-6, the J gene TRBJ2-5; 8 nucleotides match TRBD2. The junction had 7 bases not matched to a gene; V was cut back by 4 bases and J by 11 bases. Germline V gene lookup returns CDR1 SGHDT and CDR2 YYEEEE. There are 12 residues in the CDR3. CDR3 coding DNA: TGTGCCAGCAGCAAGCGGGGGAGGTTGCAGTACTTC. Its protein is CASSKRGRLQYF. Complete variable domain (other parts from reference TRBV5-6 and TRBJ2-5): DAGVTQSPTHLIKTRGQQVTLRCSPKSGHDTVSWYQQALGQGPQFIFQYYEEEERQRGNFPDRFSGHQFPNYSSELNVNALLLGDSALYLCASSKRGRLQYFGPGTRLLVL.

The chain couples TRBV7-6 to TRBJ2-1; 7 bases are a match to TRBD2. The CDR3 totals 14 residues. V lost 6 bases to trimming and J lost 0 bases; unmatched junction nucleotides: 2. Looked up from germline, CDR1 is SGHVS and CDR2 is FNYEAQ. CDR3 sequence: CASRAGPSYNEQFF. CDR3 sequence (DNA): TGTGCCAGCAGAGCGGGGCCCTCCTACAATGAGCAGTTCTTC.

The chain uses TRBV11-2 and TRBJ1-2; 7 bases align to TRBD1. The CDR3 totals 16 residues. After removal of 1 base from V and 6 bases from J, the junction contained 11 bases not matched to a gene. CDR1 is SGHAT and CDR2 is FQNNGV in the germline V gene. The CDR3, as DNA: TGTGCCAGCAGCTTAGGGTCACGACAGGGACCTAATGGCTACACCTTC. Translated, it gives CASSLGSRQGPNGYTF.

The chain couples TRBV5-1 to TRBJ2-3; D perhaps matches TRBD1 (6 bases). Trimming shortened V by 4 bases and J by 5 bases, and 17 bases separated the two germline ends. The CDR3 totals 15 residues. The germline V gene has CDR1 SGHRS and CDR2 YFSETQ. The CDR3 DNA is TGCGCCAGCAGCCGGGGACATTCAGATGGAGATACGCAGTATTTT. Translated: CASSRGHSDGDTQYF.

This clone was seen only once. The rearrangement uses TRBV6-1 and TRBJ2-3; perhaps TRBD2 as D (5 bases). The CDR3 loop spans 13 amino acids. V was shortened by 8 bases and J by 15 bases, with 24 bases between the two germline ends. Germline V gene data show CDR1 as MNHNS and CDR2 as SASEGT. CDR3 loop: CASHHLLRGSAYF. The CDR3 nucleotides are TGTGCCAGCCACCACCTATTGAGAGGTAGCGCTTATTTT.

This chain links TRBV4-1 with TRBJ2-1; no clear D gene. In germline, CDR1 is MGHRA, CDR2 YSYEKL. There are 15 residues in the CDR3. V was shortened by 0 bases and J by 3 bases, with 9 bases between the two germline ends. In DNA form, the CDR3 reads TGCGCCAGCAGCCAAGAGGAACAGAGCTACAATGAGCAGTTCTTC. This gives the protein CASSQEEQSYNEQFF.

The chain is built from TRBV1 and TRBJ2-1. TRBV1 is an annotated pseudogene. CDR3 length: 19 residues. The chain's CDR3 is CTSSQDPTLSEGRYNEQFF. The DNA for the CDR3 is TGCACCAGCAGCCAAGATCCCACCCTTAGCGAGGGACGCTACAATGAGCAGTTCTTC.

This clone appeared a single time. Here the CDR3 DNA reads TGCGCCAGCAGCTTGGGAGGGGACGAGACCCAGTACTTC. Translation: CASSLGGDETQYF. J is TRBJ2-5 and V is TRBV5-1, with D perhaps being TRBD1 or TRBD2 (5 bases each). This CDR3 has 13 amino acids. Trimming took 0 bases from V and 5 from J, leaving 8 bases between them. The V gene's germline CDR1 is SGHRS and CDR2 YFSETQ.

V gene TRBV18 combines with J gene TRBJ1-2; perhaps TRBD1 as D (5 bases). CDR3 length equals 15 residues. The germline gives CDR1 KGHSH, CDR2 LQKENI. The germline V and J ends were trimmed by 3 bases and 5 bases, with 16 bases remaining between them. The CDR3 protein is CASSPAQQGTYGYTF. In nucleotides, the CDR3 is TGTGCCAGCTCACCTGCACAGCAGGGCACTTATGGCTACACCTTC.

This clone was picked up a small number of times. V usage is TRBV11-2 and J usage is TRBJ1-1, with D perhaps TRBD1 (5 bases). This CDR3 contains 16 residues. Germline V gives CDR1 SGHAT, CDR2 FQNNGV. Trimming removed 2 bases at V and 2 bases at J, with 15 bases between. The CDR3 sequence is CASSLMSGQFNTEAFF. The DNA of the CDR3 is TGTGCCAGCAGCTTAATGTCAGGGCAATTTAACACTGAAGCTTTCTTT. The full variable domain, with the rest looked up from reference TRBV11-2 and TRBJ1-1, is EAGVAQSPRYKIIEKRQSVAFWCNPISGHATLYWYQQILGQGPKLLIQFQNNGVVDDSQLPKDRFSAERLKGVDSTLKIQPAKLEDSAVYLCASSLMSGQFNTEAFFGQGTRLTVV.

This clone came up a few times. This chain uses TRBV2 with TRBJ2-3, with D maybe TRBD2 (5 bases). Trimming removed 11 bases at V and 0 bases at J, with 12 bases between. CDR1 SNHLY and CDR2 FYNNEI come from the germline V gene. The CDR3 extends over 13 amino acids. This chain's CDR3 is CAGYGDSTDTQYF. CDR3 DNA: TGTGCCGGCTACGGGGATAGCACAGATACGCAGTATTTT.

This clone was seen only once. The CDR3 spells CASSLPGANTGELFF. CDR3 sequence (DNA): TGTGCCAGCAGCCTTCCGGGAGCGAACACCGGGGAGCTGTTTTTT. The chain joins TRBV4-2 to TRBJ2-2, with D possibly matching TRBD2 (6 bases). Germline CDR1 LGHNA, CDR2 YNFKEQ. The V end lost 4 bases, the J end lost 0 bases, and 9 bases lay between the germline ends. The CDR3 consists of 15 residues.

The chain employs TRBV29-1 and TRBJ1-2, with 9 positions matching TRBD1. Germline CDR1 SQVTM, CDR2 ANQGSEA. The CDR3 has 14 amino acids. The V gene end was trimmed by 3 bases and the J gene end by 7 bases; junction bases not matched to a gene: 9. CDR3 sequence (DNA): TGCAGCGTTGAGAGACAGGGGGGAATTGGTGGCTACACCTTC. Its translation: CSVERQGGIGGYTF.

This clone was seen more than once but under ten times. The chain has TRBV5-4 and TRBJ2-1; 14 positions match TRBD2. CDR3 length equals 15 residues. With 6 bases clipped from V and 6 bases from J, the junction kept 5 bases outside the gene matches. Germline assignment: CDR1 SGHNT and CDR2 YYREEE (reference sequence). The CDR3 loop is CASNSGTSGGNEQFF. In DNA form, the CDR3 reads TGTGCCAGCAACTCCGGGACTAGCGGGGGCAATGAGCAGTTCTTC.

V and J are TRBV5-4 and TRBJ2-2; 9 positions agree with TRBD1. Trimming at V came to 0 bases and at J to 7 bases, leaving 4 bases not matched to a gene. The CDR3 length is 15 residues. CDR1 is SGHNT and CDR2 is YYREEE in the germline V gene (reference sequence). CDR3 in amino acids: CASSLVQGAGGELFF. CDR3 in DNA: TGTGCCAGCAGCTTGGTACAGGGGGCGGGCGGGGAGCTGTTTTTT.